Following are 19 T cell receptor beta chains from one sample sequenced in a study of shared clonotypes between healthy human individuals. The data were produced by immunoSEQ multiplex PCR, yet TCRdb's version contains in-frame clones alone and is incomplete. The sample yields fewer than 600,000 clones, roughly three quarters seen once. The material sequenced was PBMCs. The receptors were sampled from a woman aged 40 to 50 in good health. Some clones in this sample may be carry-over from other donors' samples.

The rearrangement uses TRBV28 and TRBJ2-3; possibly TRBD1 for D (5 bases). The germline CDR1 and CDR2 sequences are MDHEN and SYDVKM. CDR3 length: 14 residues. The ends were cut back, 5 bases at V and 1 base at J, with 10 bases in the middle. The CDR3 region is CASSAGPRTDTQYF. CDR3 DNA sequence: TGTGCCAGCAGTGCAGGGCCCCGCACAGATACGCAGTATTTT.

This chain joins TRBV19 and TRBJ2-7, with TRBD1 as a possible D gene (5 bases). Trimming removed 5 bases from V and 7 bases from J, with 12 bases in between. The germline V gene encodes CDR1 LNHDA and CDR2 SQIVND (reference sequence). The CDR3 sequence is 12 residues long. CDR3 loop: CASSDRPWEQYF. The CDR3 nucleotides read TGTGCCAGTAGTGACAGACCCTGGGAGCAGTACTTC.

As regards this clone: The CDR3 ends on some other residue instead of the conserved phenylalanine or tryptophan, so this is likely a read error. V and J are TRBV30 and TRBJ2-7; the match to TRBD1 covers 7 bases. This CDR3 has 14 residues. V shed 6 bases and J 6 bases; nucleotides not matched to a gene: 14. Germline V gives CDR1 GTSNPN, CDR2 SVGIG (reference sequence). DNA for the CDR3: TGTGCCTGCATTAAATCGGACAGGCGGAGCGAGCAGTACCTC. Translated: CACIKSDRRSEQYL.

This rearrangement joins TRBV28 to TRBJ1-3; D might be TRBD1 (5 bases). The V gene's germline CDR1 is MDHEN and CDR2 SYDVKM. This CDR3 region has 17 residues. The V end lost 6 bases, the J end lost 0 bases, and 18 bases lay between the germline ends. As DNA, the CDR3 is TGTGCCAGCAGCACCCCTTCGACAGCTATCTCTGGAAACACCATATATTTT. Its translation: CASSTPSTAISGNTIYF.

This clone was seen at least ten times. Other DNA sequences in this specimen translate into the identical CDR3. V is TRBV10-2 and J is TRBJ2-2; 16 bases are shared with TRBD2. The V gene's germline CDR1 is WSHSY and CDR2 SAAADI. CDR3 length: 17 residues. After removal of 7 bases from V and 1 base from J, the junction contained 3 bases not matched to a gene. The CDR3 reads CASMGLAGGGNTGELFF. In DNA form, the CDR3 reads TGCGCCAGCATGGGACTAGCGGGAGGGGGGAACACCGGGGAGCTGTTTTTT.

The chain carries TRBV7-2 and TRBJ2-5, with TRBD2 matching over 9 bases. Looked up from germline, CDR1 is SGHTA and CDR2 is FQGNSA. This CDR3 is 14 amino acids long. With 5 bases clipped from V and 5 bases from J, the junction kept 6 bases outside the gene matches. The CDR3 DNA reads TGTGCCAGCAGCGTAAGCGGGAGGATTGAGACCCAGTACTTC. As protein: CASSVSGRIETQYF.

The chain employs TRBV18 and TRBJ2-1, with TRBD1 matching 10 bases. Germline CDR1 is KGHSH and CDR2 is LQKENI. V shed 4 bases, J shed 5 bases, and the junction held 11 bases outside the gene matches. This CDR3 has 17 residues. The CDR3 DNA reads as TGTGCCAGCTCACTAGGAATTAGGGACAGGGGTCACAATGAGCAGTTCTTC. Encoded protein: CASSLGIRDRGHNEQFF.

This chain links TRBV28 with TRBJ2-7; 8 bases map to TRBD1. The CDR3 has 15 amino acids. The germline gives CDR1 MDHEN, CDR2 SYDVKM. Unmatched junction bases numbered 9, after V lost 6 bases and J lost 2 bases. The CDR3 nucleotides are TGTGCCAGCAGAGAACCGGGACAGGCCACCTACGAGCAGTACTTC. This sequence encodes CASREPGQATYEQYF.

The genes are TRBV13 and TRBJ2-5, with 11 nucleotides matching TRBD1. The CDR3 has 16 amino acids. The junction had 5 bases not matched to a gene; V was cut back by 0 bases and J by 5 bases. Germline CDR1 reads PRHDT; CDR2 reads FYEKMQ (reference sequence). The CDR3, as DNA: TGTGCCAGCAGCTTAGGGGGACAGGGGGGATTGGAGACCCAGTACTTC. It translates to CASSLGGQGGLETQYF. The full variable domain, completed using reference TRBV13 and TRBJ2-5, is AAGVIQSPRHLIKEKRETATLKCYPIPRHDTVYWYQQGPGQDPQFLISFYEKMQSDKGSIPDRFSAQQFSDYHSELNMSSLELGDSALYFCASSLGGQGGLETQYFGPGTRLLVL.

V is TRBV5-1 and J is TRBJ2-7; TRBD2 matches at 10 bases. CDR1 and CDR2 from the germline V gene are SGHRS and YFSETQ. This CDR3 spans 17 amino acids. J was trimmed by 4 bases and V by 0 bases; bases with no gene match: 10. CDR3 nucleotides: TGCGCCAGCAGCTTGGGGGTGCTAGCGGGGGCTACGTACGAGCAGTACTTC. Amino acid sequence: CASSLGVLAGATYEQYF.

The genes are TRBV5-1 and TRBJ2-7, with 9 bases lining up with TRBD2. In germline, CDR1 is SGHRS, CDR2 YFSETQ. J was trimmed by 5 bases and V by 4 bases; bases with no gene match: 10. The CDR3 totals 15 residues. As DNA, the CDR3 is TGCGCCAGCAGCCTACCTAGCGGGACCCAAGACGAGCAGTACTTC. It translates to CASSLPSGTQDEQYF.

This chain connects TRBV7-2 to TRBJ1-5; D not resolved. V lost 0 bases to trimming and J lost 7 bases, with 13 bases between them. Germline V CDR1 and CDR2: SGHTA, FQGNSA. The CDR3 loop spans 15 amino acids. CDR3 sequence (DNA): TGTGCCAGCAGCTTAGCGGGTCGACGAGGGCAGCCCCAGCATTTT. Its protein is CASSLAGRRGQPQHF.

V gene TRBV5-1 combines with J gene TRBJ2-5; 9 nucleotides match TRBD2. V was clipped by 0 bases and J by 3 bases; unmatched bases: 6. Germline V gene sequence: CDR1 SGHRS, CDR2 YFSETQ. The CDR3 covers 16 residues. CDR3 in DNA: TGCGCCAGCAGCTTGGGGGTCCCTAGCGGGGAAGAGACCCAGTACTTC. Amino acids: CASSLGVPSGEETQYF. The full variable domain, with the rest looked up from reference TRBV5-1 and TRBJ2-5, is KAGVTQTPRYLIKTRGQQVTLSCSPISGHRSVSWYQQTPGQGLQFLFEYFSETQRNKGNFPGRFSGRQFSNSRSEMNVSTLELGDSALYLCASSLGVPSGEETQYFGPGTRLLVL.

The rearrangement links TRBV5-1 to TRBJ2-5; no clear D gene. The CDR3 spans 12 residues. The germline V gene has CDR1 SGHRS and CDR2 YFSETQ. The V gene lost 7 bases and the J gene lost 2 bases, with 9 bases spanning the gap. DNA of the CDR3: TGCGCCAGCTTCCCCCCGCAAGAGACCCAGTACTTC. This translates into CASFPPQETQYF.

The chain joins TRBV30 to TRBJ1-1; D is perhaps TRBD1 (5 bases). From germline, CDR1 is GTSNPN and CDR2 SVGIG (reference sequence). This CDR3 is 11 amino acids long. CDR3 residues: CASGQNTEAFF. Here the CDR3 DNA reads TGTGCTTCGGGGCAGAACACTGAAGCTTTCTTT.

In regard to this clone: A much larger clone differs from this one at a single base, so this may be a read error. The sample carries other DNA sequences with the same CDR3. J is TRBJ1-4 and V is TRBV18; tentatively, D is TRBD1 (6 bases). V was shortened by 2 bases and J by 8 bases, with 18 bases between the two germline ends. Per the germline V gene, CDR1 is KGHSH and CDR2 is LQKENI. CDR3 length: 16 residues. CDR3 nucleotides: TGTGCCAGCTCACCAAGTAGGACAGTCGGGGAGGAAAAACTGTTTTTT. This gives the protein CASSPSRTVGEEKLFF.

V gene TRBV18 combines with J gene TRBJ2-7, with 8 bases that match TRBD2. This CDR3 is 14 amino acids long. The V segment lost 3 bases and the J segment 3 bases; nucleotides outside the gene matches: 4. Germline CDR1 and CDR2: KGHSH and LQKENI. This CDR3 is CASSPTGGGYEQYF. In nucleotides, the CDR3 is TGTGCCAGCTCACCCACCGGGGGGGGCTACGAGCAGTACTTC.

The gene calls are TRBV5-1 and TRBJ1-4; no definite D call. The CDR3 covers 13 residues. V was shortened by 5 bases and J by 4 bases, with 9 bases between the two germline ends. CDR1 is SGHRS, CDR2 YFSETQ, per germline. CDR3 coding DNA: TGCGCCAGCAGACTGAACAGTAATGAAAAACTGTTTTTT. Translated, it gives CASRLNSNEKLFF.

This chain connects TRBV4-3 to TRBJ2-7; 9 bases are a match to TRBD2. Germline CDR1 reads LGHNA; CDR2 reads YSLEER. The CDR3 runs to 17 residues. J gave up 0 bases and V 3 bases, and 9 bases lay outside the gene matches. The CDR3 DNA reads TGCGCCAGCAGCCAGTCACCTAGCGGGGAGAGCTCCTACGAGCAGTACTTC. Its translation is CASSQSPSGESSYEQYF.